These 7 T cell receptor beta chains came from one sample sequenced in a study of blood T cell repertoires in COVID-19. Sequencing was performed with immunoSEQ multiplex PCR; in TCRdb, only in-frame clones are kept and a portion is missing. The sample consists of approximately 150,000 clones, approximately 80% of them appearing once. The specimen was peripheral blood. The receptors were gathered from a woman aged 60 to 75 with acute or convalescent COVID-19.

This sequence joins TRBV28 and TRBJ1-2; perhaps TRBD1 as D (6 bases). This CDR3 is built from 13 residues. The germline gives CDR1 MDHEN, CDR2 SYDVKM. V was cut by 5 bases and J by 11 bases, with 18 bases left in between. DNA of the CDR3: TGTGCCAGCAGTCCCTTGGGACAACCAGGTTACACCTTC. Its translation: CASSPLGQPGYTF.

The chain couples TRBV10-2 to TRBJ2-1, with no clear D. This CDR3 has 16 residues. Trimming took off 2 bases at V and 0 bases at J, with 11 bases between the two ends. CDR1 is WSHSY and CDR2 is SAAADI in the germline V gene. The CDR3 protein is CASSEADTSSYNEQFF. As DNA, the CDR3 is TGCGCCAGCAGTGAGGCTGACACGAGCTCCTACAATGAGCAGTTCTTC.

The J gene is TRBJ2-1, the V gene TRBV27; D is perhaps TRBD2 (6 bases). CDR1 and CDR2 (germline): MNHEY, SMNVEV (reference sequence). The CDR3 runs to 15 residues. V dropped 6 bases and J dropped 10 bases, with 22 bases sitting between them. In DNA form, the CDR3 reads TGTGCCAGCAGCTTCCCCGGGACTGGCCATCGGGAGCAGTTCTTC. It yields the protein CASSFPGTGHREQFF.

V and J are TRBV29-1 and TRBJ1-3; the D gene is possibly TRBD1 (6 bases). The CDR3 is 13 amino acids. Germline V gene sequence: CDR1 SQVTM, CDR2 ANQGSEA. Trimming shortened V by 6 bases and J by 3 bases, and 12 bases separated the two germline ends. The CDR3 reads CSVGQSFGNTIYF. DNA for the CDR3: TGCAGCGTCGGACAGAGCTTTGGAAACACCATATATTTT. Variable domain in full (rest from reference TRBV29-1 and TRBJ1-3): SAVISQKPSRDICQRGTSLTIQCQVDSQVTMMFWYRQQPGQSLTLIATANQGSEATYESGFVIDKFPISRPNLTFSTLTVSNMSPEDSSIYLCSVGQSFGNTIYFGEGSWLTVV.

A single count supports this clone. The chain carries TRBV28 and TRBJ1-6; the match to TRBD1 covers 9 bases. CDR3 length: 14 residues. Germline V gene sequence: CDR1 MDHEN, CDR2 SYDVKM. Unmatched junction bases numbered 7, after V lost 6 bases and J lost 10 bases. This CDR3 reads CASRTGQGRSPLHF. The CDR3 DNA follows: TGTGCCAGCAGAACGGGACAGGGTAGATCACCCCTCCACTTT.

The chain combines TRBV12-3 or TRBV12-4 with TRBJ1-2; a weak D match, TRBD1 (6 bases). This CDR3 is 13 amino acids long. Trimming removed 6 bases from V and 5 bases from J, with 13 bases in between. CDR3 nucleotides: TGTGCCAGCAGCCAAGACAGGCAGTATGGCTACACCTTC. Translated: CASSQDRQYGYTF.

The V and J genes are TRBV28 and TRBJ2-1; 8 bases fit TRBD2. Germline V lookup: CDR1 MDHEN, CDR2 SYDVKM. The CDR3 sequence is 12 residues long. The ends lost 3 bases at V and 9 bases at J; junction bases unmatched: 1. The DNA for the CDR3 is TGTGCCAGCAGTTTCCTAGCGGGTGAGCAGTTCTTC. Protein sequence: CASSFLAGEQFF. Using reference TRBV28 and TRBJ2-1 for the parts outside the CDR3, the full variable domain is DVKVTQSSRYLVKRTGEKVFLECVQDMDHENMFWYRQDPGLGLRLIYFSYDVKMKEKGDIPEGYSVSREKKERFSLILESASTNQTSMYLCASSFLAGEQFFGPGTRLTVL.